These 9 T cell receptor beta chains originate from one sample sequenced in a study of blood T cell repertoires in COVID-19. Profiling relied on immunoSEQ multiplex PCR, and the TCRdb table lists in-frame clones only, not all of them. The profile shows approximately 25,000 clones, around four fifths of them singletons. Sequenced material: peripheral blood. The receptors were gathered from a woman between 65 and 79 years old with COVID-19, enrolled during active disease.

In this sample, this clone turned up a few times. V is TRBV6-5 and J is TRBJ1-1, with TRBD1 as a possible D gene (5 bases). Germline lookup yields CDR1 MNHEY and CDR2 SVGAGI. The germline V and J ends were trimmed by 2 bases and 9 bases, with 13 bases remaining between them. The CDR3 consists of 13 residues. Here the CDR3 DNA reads TGTGCCAGCAGTTACGGGGCATCCTCCCAAGCTTTCTTT. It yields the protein CASSYGASSQAFF.

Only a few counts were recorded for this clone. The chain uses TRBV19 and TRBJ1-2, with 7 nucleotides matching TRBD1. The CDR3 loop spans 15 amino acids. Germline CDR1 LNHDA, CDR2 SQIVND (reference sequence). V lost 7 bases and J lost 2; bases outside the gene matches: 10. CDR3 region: CASTLATGPNYGYTF. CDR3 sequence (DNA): TGTGCCAGTACCCTCGCGACAGGGCCAAACTATGGCTACACCTTC.

CDR3 sequence (DNA): TGTGCCAGCAGCTCAGCCGGGACTAGCGCCAATGAGCAGTTCTTC. Amino acids: CASSSAGTSANEQFF. This chain links TRBV7-2 with TRBJ2-1; 10 positions match TRBD2. CDR1 and CDR2 from the germline V gene are SGHTA and FQGNSA. The CDR3 loop spans 15 amino acids. The V and J ends lost 4 bases and 6 bases, in that order; junction bases with no gene match: 6.

The CDR3 protein is CASSQVGGSAEAFF. In nucleotides, the CDR3 is TGTGCCAGCAGCCAAGTAGGGGGTAGCGCTGAAGCTTTCTTT. The gene calls are TRBV3-1 (or the pseudogene TRBV3-2) and TRBJ1-1; possibly TRBD1 for D (6 bases). V was shortened by 1 base and J by 6 bases, with 12 bases between the two germline ends. The CDR3 covers 14 residues. Germline-derived CDR1 and CDR2 are LGHDT and YNNKEL (reference sequence).

CDR3 in amino acids: CASTTRTGLVETQYF. CDR3 nucleotide sequence: TGCGCCAGCACGACAAGGACAGGGCTAGTTGAGACCCAGTACTTC. The chain links TRBV5-1 to TRBJ2-5, with 8 bases fitting TRBD1. The CDR3 extends over 15 amino acids. From germline, CDR1 is SGHRS and CDR2 YFSETQ. V dropped 6 bases and J dropped 5; count of bases not matched to a gene: 12.

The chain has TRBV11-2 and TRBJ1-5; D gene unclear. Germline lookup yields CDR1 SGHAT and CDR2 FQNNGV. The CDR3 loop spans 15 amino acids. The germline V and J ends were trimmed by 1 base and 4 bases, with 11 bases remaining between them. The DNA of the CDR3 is TGTGCCAGCAGCTTAGGAGGCGGGAAAAATCAGCCCCAGCATTTT. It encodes CASSLGGGKNQPQHF. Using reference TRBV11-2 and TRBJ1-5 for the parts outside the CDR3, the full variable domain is EAGVAQSPRYKIIEKRQSVAFWCNPISGHATLYWYQQILGQGPKLLIQFQNNGVVDDSQLPKDRFSAERLKGVDSTLKIQPAKLEDSAVYLCASSLGGGKNQPQHFGDGTRLSIL.

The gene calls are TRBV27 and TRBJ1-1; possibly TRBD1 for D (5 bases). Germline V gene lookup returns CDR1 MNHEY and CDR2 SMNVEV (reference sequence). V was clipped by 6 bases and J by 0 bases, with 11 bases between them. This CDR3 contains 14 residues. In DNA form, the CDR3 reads TGTGCCAGCAGCTCAGGGATTTTGAACACTGAAGCTTTCTTT. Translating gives CASSSGILNTEAFF.

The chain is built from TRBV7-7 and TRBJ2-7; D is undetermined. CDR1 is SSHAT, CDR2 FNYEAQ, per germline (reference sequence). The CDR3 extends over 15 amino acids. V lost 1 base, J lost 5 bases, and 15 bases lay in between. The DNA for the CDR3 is TGTGCCAGCAGCTTAGGGGTGTCAGCGCCTAACGAGCAGTACTTC. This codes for CASSLGVSAPNEQYF. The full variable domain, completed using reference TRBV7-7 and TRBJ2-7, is GAGVSQSPRYKVTKRGQDVTLRCDPISSHATLYWYQQALGQGPEFLTYFNYEAQPDKSGLPSDRFSAERPEGSISTLTIQRTEQRDSAMYRCASSLGVSAPNEQYFGPGTRLTVT.

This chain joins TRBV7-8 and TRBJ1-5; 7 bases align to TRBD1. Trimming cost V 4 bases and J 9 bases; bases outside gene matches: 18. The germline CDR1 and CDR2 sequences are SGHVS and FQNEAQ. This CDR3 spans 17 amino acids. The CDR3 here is CASSSRRTGGSLGPQHF. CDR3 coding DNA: TGTGCCAGCAGCTCTAGGAGGACAGGAGGCTCCCTTGGGCCCCAGCATTTT. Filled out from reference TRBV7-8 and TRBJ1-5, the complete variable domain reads GAGVSQSPRYKVAKRGQDVALRCDPISGHVSLFWYQQALGQGPEFLTYFQNEAQLDKSGLPSDRFFAERPEGSVSTLKIQRTQQEDSAVYLCASSSRRTGGSLGPQHFGDGTRLSIL.